This T cell receptor (beta chain) stems from a study of post-analysis software for immune sequencing data. Study-wide findings and caveats: Included in a set of several TRBV segments more frequent in patients than controls were TRBV5-6, TRBV5-1 and TRBV20-1.

V lost 6 bases and J 6 bases, leaving 15 bases between the germline ends. From germline, CDR1 is MGHRA and CDR2 YSYEKL. This CDR3 contains 15 residues. Unique-molecular-identifier-tagged TCR beta cDNA libraries were used. TCRdb re-analysed the PCR reads in MiXCR, keeping a single row per CDR3 protein. The sample holds about 430,000 distinct CDR3 sequences, 30% to 40% seen once. Details on this clonotype: What it binds is not known.

The chain couples TRBV4-1 to TRBJ1-6; D unclear. Material: blood. The origin of this receptor is a girl aged 2-9 years with multiple sclerosis. The CDR3 DNA reads TGCGCCAGCAGACTCACAGACGACGCTAATTCACCCCTCCACTTT. Translating gives CASRLTDDANSPLHF.